This TCR beta chain was profiled in a study of blood T cells in healthy people across ages. General observations from the study: There were more naive CD4+ cells and higher diversity in long-lived donors than in aged donors.

This clonotype has only a few counts. Its antigen is unknown. Trimming took 7 bases from V and 0 from J, leaving 15 bases between them. This CDR3 is built from 15 residues. Germline CDR1 reads MNHEY; CDR2 reads SMNVEV (reference sequence). With a J-beta primer mix and a sample-barcoded 5' primer, a second PCR ran about 7 to 11 cycles. TCRdb processed the 5' RACE reads anew with MiXCR; each CDR3 protein has one entry. This table holds fewer than 2 million distinct CDR3 sequences, about two fifths found once. The TCR originated in a human donor in good health. This sequence joins TRBV27 and TRBJ1-2; D gene ambiguous. Sequenced input: blood. The CDR3 DNA reads as TGTGCCAGCACCGACCCGACACGGGCTAACTATGGCTACACCTTC. It specifies CASTDPTRANYGYTF.